This TCR beta chain was identified during a study of T-cell reconstitution after alpha-beta-depleted transplantation in children. Notes on the study in general: T-cell counts and diversity were attributed mostly to newly produced T cells one year after transplant. After transplant, high TCRbeta diversity at day 60 in some patients arose from surviving recipient T cells and thymic progenitors. Expanded graft clones, several hundred of them, were reportedly the source of alpha-beta T cells about two months after transplant.

Trimming removed 5 bases from V and 3 bases from J; junction bases left unmatched: 16. CDR3 size: 17 residues. Unique molecular identifiers were built into the TCRbeta library. TCRdb processed the PCR reads anew with MiXCR; each CDR3 protein has one entry. This table holds about 200,000 distinct CDR3 sequences, approximately 7% found once. This clonotype was seen at least ten times. Its antigen is as yet unknown. The sample was PBMCs, taken before TCRalphabeta/CD19-depleted stem cell transplant. The chain combines TRBV12-3 or TRBV12-4 with TRBJ2-7; 7 positions agree with TRBD2. This sequence originates from a boy aged 2 to 10 with acute lymphoblastic leukemia, due to receive a stem cell transplant. CDR3 protein: CASSLSPRASGFYEQYF. Written as DNA, the CDR3 is TGTGCCAGCAGTCTATCCCCCCGGGCTAGCGGATTCTACGAGCAGTACTTC.